These 20 T cell receptor beta chains originate from one sample sequenced in a study of blood T cells in healthy people across ages (dated by TCRdb to between 2014 and 2017). Libraries came from 5' RACE. Sequencing instrument: Illumina HiSeq 2500. The second PCR ran for roughly 7 to 12 cycles and used a J-beta primer mix along with a sample-barcoded 5' primer. The raw public reads went through TCRdb reprocessing: fastp at Q25, MiXCR clone calling, in-frame beta chains kept. A single entry per CDR3 protein holds the most common genes and DNA from its merged rows. The sample table shows approximately 880,000 distinct CDR3 sequences, and 40% to 60% are seen once. Roughly 13% of the sample is held by the ten biggest clonotypes. The specimen sequenced was blood. These receptors were taken from a man between 25 and 39 years old in good health.

The rearrangement links TRBV9 to TRBJ1-2, with D unclear. Germline V gene data show CDR1 as SGDLS and CDR2 as YYNGEE. Trimming took 4 bases from V and 4 from J, leaving 17 bases between them. The CDR3 covers 15 residues. The CDR3 bases are TGTGCCAGCAGCTCCAACCTACAGAGAGCCTATGGCTACACCTTC. It codes for CASSSNLQRAYGYTF. Filled out from reference TRBV9 and TRBJ1-2, the complete variable domain reads DSGVTQTPKHLITATGQRVTLRCSPRSGDLSVYWYQQSLDQGLQFLIQYYNGEERAKGNILERFSAQQFPDLHSELNLSSLELGDSALYFCASSSNLQRAYGYTFGSGTRLTVV.

The chain uses TRBV7-9 and TRBJ2-1; 10 positions match TRBD2. The V segment lost 5 bases and the J segment 9 bases; nucleotides outside the gene matches: 10. This CDR3 region has 15 residues. CDR1 is SEHNR and CDR2 is FQNEAQ in the germline V gene (reference sequence). In DNA form, the CDR3 reads TGTGCCAGCAGCATGGGAGCGGGGGGGCAAGTTGAGCAGTTCTTC. Translation gives CASSMGAGGQVEQFF.

The gene calls are TRBV3-1 and TRBJ2-1; tentative D call: TRBD1 (5 bases). Trimming shortened V by 1 base and J by 6 bases, and 10 bases separated the two germline ends. This CDR3 region has 14 residues. CDR1 is LGHDT and CDR2 is YNNKEL in the germline V gene (reference sequence). The CDR3 loop reads CASSQGQILNEQFF. The CDR3 DNA reads TGTGCCAGCAGCCAAGGACAGATCCTCAATGAGCAGTTCTTC.

The chain links TRBV28 to TRBJ2-6; possibly TRBD1 for D (6 bases). The germline V gene has CDR1 MDHEN and CDR2 SYDVKM. Trimming took 3 bases from V and 0 from J, leaving 12 bases between them. The CDR3 consists of 17 residues. CDR3 in amino acids: CASSFQGKFSGANVLTF. The CDR3 region has the DNA TGTGCCAGCAGTTTTCAGGGGAAATTCTCTGGGGCCAACGTCCTGACTTTC.

The J gene is TRBJ2-7, the V gene TRBV20-1; D might be TRBD2 (6 bases). The V gene's germline CDR1 is DFQATT and CDR2 SNEGSKA (reference sequence). The V end was cut by 3 bases, the J end by 5 bases, with 14 bases between. The CDR3 consists of 13 residues. CDR3 residues: CSASRDWGDEQYF. The DNA for the CDR3 is TGCAGTGCTAGCCGGGACTGGGGGGACGAGCAGTACTTC.

This clonotype occurred a few times. This chain uses TRBV25-1 with TRBJ2-1, with 7 bases matching TRBD1. V was pared by 4 bases and J by 7 bases, with 10 bases of the junction left unmatched. The CDR3 extends over 15 amino acids. Germline values: CDR1 MGHDK, CDR2 SYGVNS. In DNA, the CDR3 is TGTGCCAGCAGTGTATTAGGGACAGATGGGAATGAGCAGTTCTTC. This gives the protein CASSVLGTDGNEQFF.

This clonotype was recorded once. The rearrangement uses TRBV6-1 and TRBJ2-4; possibly TRBD1 or TRBD2 for D (6 bases each). V gave up 10 bases and J gave up 2 bases, with 27 bases separating them. This CDR3 comprises 18 residues. Germline loops: CDR1 MNHNS, CDR2 SASEGT. Here the CDR3 reads CATTQIGGGRNTKNIQYF. CDR3 sequence (DNA): TGTGCCACCACACAGATCGGAGGGGGGCGGAATACCAAAAACATTCAGTACTTC.

This chain joins TRBV7-8 and TRBJ1-6, with D possibly matching TRBD1 (6 bases). The CDR3 is 15 amino acids. V dropped 3 bases and J dropped 6 bases, with 12 bases sitting between them. Germline loops: CDR1 SGHVS, CDR2 FQNEAQ. Written as DNA, the CDR3 is TGTGCCAGCAGCTTCACCCGGGACACTAATTCACCCCTCCACTTT. It encodes CASSFTRDTNSPLHF.

The gene calls are TRBV14 and TRBJ1-2, with D unresolved. V was clipped by 0 bases and J by 4 bases, with 12 bases between them. Germline values: CDR1 SGHDN, CDR2 FVKESK. The CDR3 consists of 15 residues. The CDR3 DNA follows: TGTGCCAGCAGCCAAGATCATCGAGCCGTCTATGGCTACACCTTC. It specifies CASSQDHRAVYGYTF.

This chain joins TRBV27 and TRBJ2-3, with TRBD2 matching 9 bases. Germline V CDR1 and CDR2: MNHEY, SMNVEV (reference sequence). Trimming removed 6 bases from V and 0 bases from J; junction bases left unmatched: 7. The CDR3 covers 16 residues. In DNA form, the CDR3 reads TGTGCCAGCAGATTAATAGCGGGGGCTAGCACAGATACGCAGTATTTT. This encodes CASRLIAGASTDTQYF.

The chain couples TRBV10-3 to TRBJ2-4; D remains ambiguous. V was trimmed by 2 bases and J by 13 bases, leaving 9 bases between them. CDR1 and CDR2 from the germline V gene are ENHRY and SYGVKD. The CDR3 spans 11 residues. The CDR3 region is CAISETGEQYF. The CDR3, as DNA: TGTGCCATCAGTGAGACCGGAGAGCAGTACTTC.

The V call is TRBV3-1, the J call TRBJ2-1; D not resolved. TRBJ2-7 explains the end of the DNA better; the J call may be wrong. The CDR3 runs 15 residues. Per the germline V gene, CDR1 is LGHDT and CDR2 is YNNKEL (reference sequence). CDR3 sequence (DNA): TGTGCCAGCAGCCAAGCGGCACGCTCCTACAATGAGCAGTACTTC. This translates into CASSQAARSYNEQYF.

This clonotype was detected only a few times. This chain links TRBV29-1 with TRBJ1-1; D unresolved. The CDR3 totals 13 residues. Trimming removed 0 bases at V and 1 base at J, with 6 bases between. Germline loops: CDR1 SQVTM, CDR2 ANQGSEA. The CDR3 loop reads CSVEDGANTEAFF. CDR3 sequence (DNA): TGCAGCGTTGAAGACGGAGCGAACACTGAAGCTTTCTTT. Supplemented by reference TRBV29-1 and TRBJ1-1, the full variable domain reads SAVISQKPSRDICQRGTSLTIQCQVDSQVTMMFWYRQQPGQSLTLIATANQGSEATYESGFVIDKFPISRPNLTFSTLTVSNMSPEDSSIYLCSVEDGANTEAFFGQGTRLTVV.

This clonotype has just one count. The chain employs TRBV6-1 and TRBJ2-3; D possibly corresponds to TRBD1 (7 bases). The CDR3 has 15 residues. The germline V gene has CDR1 MNHNS and CDR2 SASEGT. Deletions cut 2 bases from V and 8 bases from J, with 17 bases between. CDR3: CASSEKRGRAGTQYF. Here the CDR3 DNA reads TGTGCCAGCAGTGAAAAAAGGGGGCGAGCGGGTACGCAGTATTTT.

This clonotype was seen a handful of times. The rearrangement uses TRBV2 and TRBJ2-1; 9 bases are shared with TRBD2. V dropped 1 base and J dropped 10; count of bases not matched to a gene: 5. CDR1 and CDR2 (germline): SNHLY, FYNNEI. This CDR3 is 14 amino acids long. The CDR3 here is CASSEERGAYEQFF. The CDR3 nucleotides read TGTGCCAGCAGTGAAGAGCGGGGGGCCTACGAGCAGTTCTTC.

There are a few counts of this clonotype. CDR3 nucleotide sequence: TGTGCCAGCAGCCTCGAGGAGGGAAATCAGCCCCAGCATTTT. Translating gives CASSLEEGNQPQHF. The chain employs TRBV7-9 and TRBJ1-5; D is uncertain. Trimming took 5 bases from V and 4 from J, leaving 12 bases between them. The CDR3 has 14 amino acids. The V gene's germline CDR1 is SEHNR and CDR2 FQNEAQ (reference sequence).

This clonotype was seen many times. The chain is built from TRBV12-3 or TRBV12-4 and TRBJ2-7; D is tentatively TRBD1 or TRBD2 (5 bases each). This CDR3 comprises 14 residues. The germline V and J ends were trimmed by 6 bases and 3 bases, with 15 bases remaining between them. CDR3 in DNA: TGTGCCAGCAGCCCCCCGGGGCAGCTCTACGAGCAGTACTTC. This encodes CASSPPGQLYEQYF.

This clonotype was detected a few times. The chain recombines TRBV7-2 with TRBJ1-2, with D possibly matching TRBD1 (6 bases). The V gene lost 5 bases and the J gene lost 4 bases, with 14 bases spanning the gap. This CDR3 is built from 14 residues. The germline gives CDR1 SGHTA, CDR2 FQGNSA. The CDR3 sequence is CASSIRQDSYGYTF. Written as DNA, the CDR3 is TGTGCCAGCAGCATTCGACAGGACTCCTATGGCTACACCTTC. Drawing the rest from reference TRBV7-2 and TRBJ1-2, the complete variable domain is GAGVSQSPSNKVTEKGKDVELRCDPISGHTALYWYRQSLGQGLEFLIYFQGNSAPDKSGLPSDRFSAERTGGSVSTLTIQRTQQEDSAVYLCASSIRQDSYGYTFGSGTRLTVV.

This sequence joins TRBV6-2 or TRBV6-3 and TRBJ1-2; tentative D call: TRBD1 (6 bases). Germline loops: CDR1 MNHEY, CDR2 SVGEGT. Trimming took 5 bases from V and 3 from J, leaving 16 bases between them. This CDR3 has 15 residues. The CDR3 is CASSAGLQGDYGYTF. The CDR3 DNA is TGTGCCAGCAGTGCGGGTCTACAGGGAGACTATGGCTACACCTTC.

In this sample, this clonotype turned up once. V usage is TRBV7-2 and J usage is TRBJ1-2, with D unresolved. CDR3 length: 13 residues. Per germline, CDR1 SGHTA and CDR2 FQGNSA. Between the trimmed V and J ends, which lost 3 bases and 6 bases, there was a span of 11 bases. CDR3 in amino acids: CASSFERKDGYTF. DNA for the CDR3: TGTGCCAGCAGCTTTGAGAGGAAAGATGGCTACACCTTC.